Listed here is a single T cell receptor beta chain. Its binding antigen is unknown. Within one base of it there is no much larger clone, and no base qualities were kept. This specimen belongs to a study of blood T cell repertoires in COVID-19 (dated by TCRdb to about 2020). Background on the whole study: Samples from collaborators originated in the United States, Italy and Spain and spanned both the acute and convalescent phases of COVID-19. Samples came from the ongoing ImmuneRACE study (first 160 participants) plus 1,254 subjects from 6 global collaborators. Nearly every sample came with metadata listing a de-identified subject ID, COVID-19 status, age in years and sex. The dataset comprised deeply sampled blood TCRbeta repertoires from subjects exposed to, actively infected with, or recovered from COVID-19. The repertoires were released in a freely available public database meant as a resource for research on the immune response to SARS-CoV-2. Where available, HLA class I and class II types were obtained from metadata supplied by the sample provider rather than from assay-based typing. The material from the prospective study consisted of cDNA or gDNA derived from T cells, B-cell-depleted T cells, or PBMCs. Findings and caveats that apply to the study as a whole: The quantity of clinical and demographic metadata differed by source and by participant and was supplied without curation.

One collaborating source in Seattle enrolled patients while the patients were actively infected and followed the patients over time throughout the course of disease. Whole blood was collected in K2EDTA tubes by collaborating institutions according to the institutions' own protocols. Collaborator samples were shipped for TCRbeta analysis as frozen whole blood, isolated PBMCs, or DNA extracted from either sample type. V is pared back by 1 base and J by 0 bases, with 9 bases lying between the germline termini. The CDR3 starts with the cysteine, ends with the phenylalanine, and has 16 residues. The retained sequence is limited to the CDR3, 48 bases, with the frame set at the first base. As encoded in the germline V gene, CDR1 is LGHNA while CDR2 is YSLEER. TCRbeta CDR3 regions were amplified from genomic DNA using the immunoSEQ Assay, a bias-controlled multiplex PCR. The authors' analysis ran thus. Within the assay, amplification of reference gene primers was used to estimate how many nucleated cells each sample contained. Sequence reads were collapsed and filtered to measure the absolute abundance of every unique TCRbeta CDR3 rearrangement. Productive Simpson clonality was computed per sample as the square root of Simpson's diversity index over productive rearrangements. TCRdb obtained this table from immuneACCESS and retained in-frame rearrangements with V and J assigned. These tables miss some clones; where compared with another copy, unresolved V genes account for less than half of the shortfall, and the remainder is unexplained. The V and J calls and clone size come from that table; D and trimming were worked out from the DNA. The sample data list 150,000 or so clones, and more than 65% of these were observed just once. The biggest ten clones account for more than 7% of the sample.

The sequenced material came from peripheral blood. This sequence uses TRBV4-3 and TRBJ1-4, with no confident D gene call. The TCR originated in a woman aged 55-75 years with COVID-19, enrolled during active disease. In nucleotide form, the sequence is TGCGCCAGCAGCCAAGGCGTCGGGACAACTAATGAAAAACTGTTTTTT. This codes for CASSQGVGTTNEKLFF.